Listed here are 17 T cell receptor beta chains from one sample, sequenced in a study of tumour-infiltrating T cells in Burkitt lymphoma. TCRdb's copy holds only in-frame clones and misses some; the assay was immunoSEQ multiplex PCR. Here the sample spans about 15,000 clones, 75% being singletons. The sequenced material came from tumor tissue. Receptor source: a human donor with diffuse large B-cell lymphoma.

The chain has TRBV5-6 and TRBJ1-2, with D perhaps matching TRBD1 (6 bases). Germline V gene data show CDR1 as SGHDT and CDR2 as YYEEEE. V was cut by 5 bases and J by 6 bases, with 14 bases left in between. The CDR3 runs 13 residues. The CDR3 nucleotides are TGTGCCAGCAGATACTACAGGGTCCATGGCTACACCTTC. This translates into CASRYYRVHGYTF.

Only one count was recorded for this clone. The chain employs TRBV7-9 and TRBJ2-1; no firm D call. The V end lost 1 base, the J end lost 4 bases, and 8 bases lay between the germline ends. The CDR3 loop spans 14 amino acids. Germline values: CDR1 SEHNR, CDR2 FQNEAQ (reference sequence). CDR3 nucleotide sequence: TGTGCCAGCAGCTTAGGAACTGGATACAATGAGCAGTTCTTC. Translation: CASSLGTGYNEQFF.

The V and J genes are TRBV5-6 and TRBJ2-7, with D maybe TRBD1 (5 bases). The V and J ends lost 2 bases and 3 bases respectively, with 12 bases between them. Germline values: CDR1 SGHDT, CDR2 YYEEEE. CDR3 length: 14 residues. This CDR3 reads CASSLEAGIYEQYF. CDR3 sequence (DNA): TGTGCCAGCAGCTTAGAGGCAGGGATCTACGAGCAGTACTTC.

This rearrangement joins TRBV6-1 to TRBJ1-5; D ambiguous. Germline-derived CDR1 and CDR2 are MNHNS and SASEGT. The CDR3 covers 12 residues. The V and J ends lost 6 bases and 0 bases respectively, with 3 bases between them. CDR3 bases: TGTGCCAGCAGGGATAGCAATCAGCCCCAGCATTTT. This codes for CASRDSNQPQHF.

The CDR3 sequence: CASSPPREAEAFF. DNA of the CDR3: TGTGCCAGTAGTCCACCGCGGGAGGCTGAAGCTTTCTTT. The chain is built from TRBV19 and TRBJ1-1; no reliable D call. CDR1 is LNHDA, CDR2 SQIVND, per germline (reference sequence). Trimming removed 5 bases at V and 6 bases at J, with 13 bases between. The CDR3 runs to 13 residues.

This clone appeared a single time. The gene calls are TRBV9 and TRBJ2-2; D gene ambiguous. This CDR3 has 14 amino acids. The V end was cut by 0 bases, the J end by 1 base, with 4 bases between. Per germline, CDR1 SGDLS and CDR2 YYNGEE. CDR3 sequence reads: CASSVDGNTGELFF. CDR3 nucleotide sequence: TGTGCCAGCAGCGTAGACGGGAACACCGGGGAGCTGTTTTTT. The whole variable domain, filled in from reference TRBV9 and TRBJ2-2, reads DSGVTQTPKHLITATGQRVTLRCSPRSGDLSVYWYQQSLDQGLQFLIQYYNGEERAKGNILERFSAQQFPDLHSELNLSSLELGDSALYFCASSVDGNTGELFFGEGSRLTVL.

Only a few counts were recorded for this clone. The CDR3 DNA follows: TGCGCCAGCAGCTTGATTACGGGAGGCACAGATACGCAGTATTTT. This codes for CASSLITGGTDTQYF. V is TRBV5-1 and J is TRBJ2-3, with D perhaps TRBD2 (6 bases). CDR1 SGHRS and CDR2 YFSETQ come from the germline V gene. The length of the CDR3 is 15 residues. V was pared by 1 base and J by 1 base, with 10 bases between.

The V and J genes are TRBV11-2 and TRBJ2-1; TRBD2 matches at 9 bases. The V segment lost 1 base and the J segment 2 bases; nucleotides outside the gene matches: 3. The CDR3 spans 16 residues. Per the germline V gene, CDR1 is SGHAT and CDR2 is FQNNGV. The CDR3 reads CASSLGGGVTYNEQFF. The CDR3 DNA follows: TGTGCCAGCAGCTTAGGCGGGGGGGTAACCTACAATGAGCAGTTCTTC.

In this sample, this clone is medium-sized. The same CDR3 is also encoded by other DNA sequences in this sample. The chain couples TRBV11-2 to TRBJ2-7, with D perhaps TRBD1 (6 bases). The CDR3 sequence is 15 residues long. The V gene's germline CDR1 is SGHAT and CDR2 FQNNGV. The V gene lost 1 base and the J gene lost 2 bases, with 12 bases spanning the gap. DNA of the CDR3: TGTGCCAGCAGCTTAGCCGACAGGCCAACCTACGAGCAGTACTTC. Its protein is CASSLADRPTYEQYF.

The chain is built from TRBV29-1 and TRBJ2-1; no clear D. There are 15 residues in the CDR3. V was trimmed by 5 bases and J by 0 bases, leaving 14 bases between them. Germline lookup yields CDR1 SQVTM and CDR2 ANQGSEA. CDR3 loop: CSVRSQLLSYNEQFF. DNA for the CDR3: TGCAGCGTTCGGTCCCAACTCCTCTCCTACAATGAGCAGTTCTTC.

The chain is built from TRBV4-1 and TRBJ2-1; a possible D gene is TRBD1 (5 bases). This CDR3 has 14 residues. Germline V gene sequence: CDR1 MGHRA, CDR2 YSYEKL. Trimming left V 1 base short and J 8 bases short, with 12 bases between. CDR3 residues: CASSQAQGGHEQFF. CDR3 coding DNA: TGCGCCAGCAGCCAAGCTCAGGGCGGCCATGAGCAGTTCTTC.

The chain couples TRBV9 to TRBJ1-2; 7 bases line up with TRBD1. The CDR3 spans 15 residues. V lost 3 bases to trimming and J lost 1 base; unmatched junction nucleotides: 6. CDR1 is SGDLS and CDR2 is YYNGEE in the germline V gene. The CDR3 loop is CASSAGTDYNYGYTF. Written as DNA, the CDR3 is TGTGCCAGCAGCGCCGGGACAGACTATAACTATGGCTACACCTTC.

The chain links TRBV4-1 to TRBJ1-2; the D is unclear. The CDR3 spans 15 residues. With 0 bases removed from V and 4 bases from J, the gap between germline ends came to 12 bases. Germline CDR1 is MGHRA and CDR2 is YSYEKL. The CDR3 protein is CASSQDRNGVYGYTF. The CDR3 region has the DNA TGCGCCAGCAGCCAAGATCGGAACGGGGTCTATGGCTACACCTTC.

This clone is labeled medium-sized. This chain uses TRBV2 with TRBJ1-5; 8 nucleotides align to TRBD1. Germline loops: CDR1 SNHLY, CDR2 FYNNEI. With 6 bases clipped from V and 5 bases from J, the junction kept 6 bases outside the gene matches. The CDR3 length is 14 residues. CDR3 nucleotide sequence: TGTGCCAGCAGCCCGGACAGGGTATATCAGCCCCAGCATTTT. Translated: CASSPDRVYQPQHF.

The chain has TRBV10-3 and TRBJ1-1; possibly TRBD1 for D (6 bases). The CDR3 totals 15 residues. V was cut by 2 bases and J by 4 bases, with 14 bases left in between. CDR1 is ENHRY, CDR2 SYGVKD, per germline. CDR3 amino acids: CAISEDGGRVTEAFF. The DNA for the CDR3 is TGTGCCATCAGTGAGGATGGGGGCAGAGTCACTGAAGCTTTCTTT.

This clone has just a few counts. The V gene is TRBV28, the J gene TRBJ2-1; D not certain. The CDR3 covers 11 residues. V shed 7 bases and J shed 10 bases, with 11 bases lying between them. CDR1 MDHEN and CDR2 SYDVKM come from the germline V gene. Here the CDR3 reads CASIYYEEQFF. The CDR3 DNA reads TGTGCCAGCATCTATTATGAGGAGCAGTTCTTC.

The CDR3, as DNA: TGTGCCAGCAGCTTGAGTCAGGGGAAAGCAGATACGCAGTATTTT. Translation: CASSLSQGKADTQYF. The rearrangement links TRBV7-9 to TRBJ2-3; D might be TRBD1 (6 bases). Germline CDR1 reads SEHNR; CDR2 reads FQNEAQ (reference sequence). This CDR3 has 15 residues. Trimming shortened V by 3 bases and J by 4 bases, and 14 bases separated the two germline ends.